This entry concerns a single T cell receptor (beta chain). Its antigen is still unknown. The primer mix had 60 Vbeta and 13 Jbeta primers. Profiled with immunoSEQ multiplex PCR; TCRdb holds only in-frame clones, not every one. The sample contains roughly 77,000 clones, around 78% of which appear only once. This specimen comes from a study of cytomegalovirus exposure and HLA in healthy donors. Findings of the study overall: Confirmation was obtained in vitro that a few CMV-associated chains are specific for CMV antigens. In a later analysis, several top co-occurrence clusters appeared linked to parvovirus B19, influenza, CMV and Epstein-Barr virus.

The CDR3 spans 17 residues. The germline V gene encodes CDR1 SGHAT and CDR2 FQDESV (reference sequence). With V trimmed by 1 base and J by 3 bases, 4 bases remained unmatched. The chain carries TRBV11-1 and TRBJ2-2, with 11 bases lining up with TRBD2. The TCR was taken from a middle-aged man in good health and CMV-seronegative. The sequenced material came from PBMCs. The CDR3 region has the DNA TGTGCCAGCAGCTTAGGGCTAGCGGGAGGTTACACCGGGGAGCTGTTTTTT. Translating gives CASSLGLAGGYTGELFF.